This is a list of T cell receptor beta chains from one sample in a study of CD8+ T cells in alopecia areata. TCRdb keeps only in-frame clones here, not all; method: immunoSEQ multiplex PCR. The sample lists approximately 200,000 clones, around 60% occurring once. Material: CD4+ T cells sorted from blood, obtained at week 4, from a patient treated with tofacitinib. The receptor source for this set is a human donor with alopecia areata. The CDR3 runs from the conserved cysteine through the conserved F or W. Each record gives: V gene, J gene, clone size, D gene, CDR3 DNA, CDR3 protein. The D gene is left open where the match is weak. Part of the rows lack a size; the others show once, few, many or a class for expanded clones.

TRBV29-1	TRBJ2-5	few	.	TGCAGCGTTGAAAAGGGCAGTCGGACCCAGTACTTC	CSVEKGSRTQYF
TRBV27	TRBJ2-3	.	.	TGTGCCAGCAGGAAACAGGGTACAGATACGCAGTATTTT	CASRKQGTDTQYF
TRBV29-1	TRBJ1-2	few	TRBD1	TGCAGCGGAGGGACAGCCTATGGCTACACCTTC	CSGGTAYGYTF
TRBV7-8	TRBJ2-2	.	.	TGTGCCAGCAGCTCGCCGAACACCGGGGAGCTGTTTTTT	CASSSPNTGELFF
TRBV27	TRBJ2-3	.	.	TGTGCCAGCAGCCTCGTGCCCGCCACGGATACGCAGTATTTT	CASSLVPATDTQYF
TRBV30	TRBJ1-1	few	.	TGTGCCTGGGAGGAGGGCCGGATAGTTAAAACTGAAGCTTTCTTT	CAWEEGRIVKTEAFF
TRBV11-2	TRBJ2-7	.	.	TGTGCCAGCAGCTTAGCGGCTGGACGGGGAACCTACGAGCAGTACTTC	CASSLAAGRGTYEQYF
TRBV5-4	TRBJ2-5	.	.	TGTGCCAGCAGCTTGAAGAGAGCAGGGCAAGAGACCCAGTACTTC	CASSLKRAGQETQYF
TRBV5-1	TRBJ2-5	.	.	TGCGCCAGCAGCTTGACGGCGCGATTAGGTTCTCCGGCAGAGACCCAGTACTTC	CASSLTARLGSPAETQYF
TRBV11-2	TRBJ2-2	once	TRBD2	TGTGCCAGCAGCGGGACTAGCGGGAGTGACACCGGGGAGCTGTTTTTT	CASSGTSGSDTGELFF
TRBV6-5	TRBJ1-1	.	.	TGTGCCAGCAGTTACGAGGACTCTAGCACTGAAGCTTTCTTT	CASSYEDSSTEAFF
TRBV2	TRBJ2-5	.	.	TGTGCCAGCAGTGAGCGGGGGGGGACAGGGAAAGAGACCCAGTACTTC	CASSERGGTGKETQYF
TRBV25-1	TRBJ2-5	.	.	TGTGCCAGCAGTGAATCCCAACAGACCCAGTACTTC	CASSESQQTQYF
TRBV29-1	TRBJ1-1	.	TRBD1	TGCAGCGTTCACACAGGGGGTTTCACTGAAGCTTTCTTT	CSVHTGGFTEAFF
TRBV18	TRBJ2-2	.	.	TGTGCCAGCTCACCACAGCCGACAGGTCGCACCGGGGAGCTGTTTTTT	CASSPQPTGRTGELFF
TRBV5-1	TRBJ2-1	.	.	TGCGCCAGCAGCTTGGGGACGGCTTACAATGAGCAGTTCTTC	CASSLGTAYNEQFF
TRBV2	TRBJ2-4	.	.	TGTGCCAGCACCTTAACCCAAGCCAAAAACATTCAGTACTTC	CASTLTQAKNIQYF
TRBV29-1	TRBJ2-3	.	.	TGCAGCCTTGTCGACGGCCCGGATACGCAGTATTTT	CSLVDGPDTQYF
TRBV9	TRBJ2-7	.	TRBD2	TGTGCCAGCAGCGCTACTAGCGGTGCCGGCCCTTTCTACGAGCAGTACTTC	CASSATSGAGPFYEQYF
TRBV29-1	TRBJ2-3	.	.	TGCAGCGTTGATCTTGAAGATACGCAGTATTTT	CSVDLEDTQYF
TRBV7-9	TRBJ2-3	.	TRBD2	TGTGCCAGCATACGGGAGGAGGGCACAGATACGCAGTATTTT	CASIREEGTDTQYF
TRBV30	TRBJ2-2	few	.	TGTGCCTGGAGTGAACGGTTTACCGGGGAGCTGTTTTTT	CAWSERFTGELFF
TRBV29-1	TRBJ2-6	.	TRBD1	TGCAGCGTTTCCCCCCAGGGGGCAGGTGGGGCCAACGTCCTGACTTTC	CSVSPQGAGGANVLTF
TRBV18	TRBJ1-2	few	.	TGTGCCAGCACCTTCCAGGGGAACGAGGCATATGGCTACACCTTC	CASTFQGNEAYGYTF
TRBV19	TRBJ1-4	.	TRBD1	TGTGCCAGTAGTATTGGACAGGGGAATGAAAAACTGTTTTTT	CASSIGQGNEKLFF
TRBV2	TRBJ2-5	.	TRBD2	TGTGCCAGCAGTGAACGATTGGGGGCTAGCGGGAGGGCCCGAGAGACCCAGTACTTC	CASSERLGASGRARETQYF
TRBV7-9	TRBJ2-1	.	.	TGTGCCAGCAGCAACCGGGCCTCCCCCGCGGATGAGCAGTTCTTC	CASSNRASPADEQFF
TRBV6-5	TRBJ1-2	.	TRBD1	TGTGCCAGCAGCCTGACAGGGCTCTATGGCTACACCTTC	CASSLTGLYGYTF
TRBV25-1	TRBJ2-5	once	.	TGTGCCAGCAGTGAAGGTACCCAGTACTTC	CASSEGTQYF
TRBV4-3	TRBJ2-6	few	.	TGCGCCAGCAGCCAAAGAACTGGGGCCAACGTCCTGACTTTC	CASSQRTGANVLTF
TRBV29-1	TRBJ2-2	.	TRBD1	TGCAGCGGTACAGGGGGCGCTAGTCCCGGGGAGCTGTTTTTT	CSGTGGASPGELFF
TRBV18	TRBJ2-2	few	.	TGTGCCAGCTCATCGGACAGAAACACCGGGGAGCTGTTTTTT	CASSSDRNTGELFF
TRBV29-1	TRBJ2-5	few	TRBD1	TGCAGCGCTTCGACAGGGGATCGGACCCAGTACTTC	CSASTGDRTQYF